These 24 T cell receptor beta chains were all obtained from the same sample, sequenced in a study of shared clonotypes between healthy human individuals. Using immunoSEQ multiplex PCR, the repertoire was profiled, and TCRdb retains in-frame clones only, with some absent. Of some 300,000 clones listed, around four fifths are singletons. Material: memory CD4+ T cells sorted from blood. As to subset: CD45RA-negative fraction. These receptors came from a man aged 25-45 years in good health.

The chain links TRBV29-1 to TRBJ2-1, with 9 bases that match TRBD1. The CDR3 consists of 14 residues. V was clipped by 4 bases and J by 8 bases; unmatched bases: 9. Looked up from germline, CDR1 is SQVTM and CDR2 is ANQGSEA. Written as DNA, the CDR3 is TGCAGCGTTGCCCGACAGGGGGGCTCGGATGAGCAGTTCTTC. Translated, it gives CSVARQGGSDEQFF.

This clone was observed a few times. V is TRBV2 and J is TRBJ1-5, with D hard to call. This CDR3 spans 15 amino acids. Trimming shortened V by 8 bases and J by 5 bases, and 19 bases separated the two germline ends. CDR1 is SNHLY and CDR2 is FYNNEI in the germline V gene. CDR3 residues: CASGAETGVDQPQHF. In DNA form, the CDR3 reads TGTGCCAGCGGTGCGGAGACTGGAGTTGATCAGCCCCAGCATTTT.

This chain joins TRBV11-2 and TRBJ1-4; tentative D call: TRBD1 (5 bases). The CDR3 extends over 17 amino acids. The germline V gene has CDR1 SGHAT and CDR2 FQNNGV. The V and J ends lost 2 bases and 0 bases respectively, with 13 bases between them. The CDR3 region is CASSLPLRGPTNEKLFF. The DNA of the CDR3 is TGTGCCAGCAGCTTACCCTTGAGGGGTCCAACTAATGAAAAACTGTTTTTT.

This clone has at least ten counts. This chain joins TRBV28 and TRBJ2-5, with 8 bases aligning to TRBD1. The CDR3 length is 16 residues. Per germline, CDR1 MDHEN and CDR2 SYDVKM. V shed 6 bases and J 0 bases; nucleotides not matched to a gene: 9. The CDR3 here is CASSRIGQGYQETQYF. Written as DNA, the CDR3 is TGTGCCAGCAGCCGCATCGGACAGGGATACCAAGAGACCCAGTACTTC.

This clone was seen a single time. V usage is TRBV11-3 and J usage is TRBJ2-1; D not resolved. V shed 1 base and J shed 9 bases, with 7 bases lying between them. Germline CDR1 reads SGHNT; CDR2 reads YENEEA. The CDR3 is made up of 12 amino acids. CDR3 residues: CASSLGVTEQFF. The CDR3 DNA follows: TGTGCCAGCAGCTTAGGGGTTACTGAGCAGTTCTTC.

This clone was detected only a few times. This sequence joins TRBV18 and TRBJ2-3; 10 nucleotides align to TRBD2. Germline values: CDR1 KGHSH, CDR2 LQKENI. The ends lost 3 bases at V and 1 base at J; junction bases unmatched: 13. CDR3 length: 19 amino acids. The CDR3 region has the DNA TGTGCCAGCTCACCTCTACCGGGGACTAGCGACCGACGCACAGATACGCAGTATTTT. Protein product: CASSPLPGTSDRRTDTQYF.

The V gene is TRBV25-1, the J gene TRBJ2-3; 8 nucleotides line up with TRBD1. In germline, CDR1 is MGHDK, CDR2 SYGVNS. V gave up 4 bases and J gave up 4 bases; unmatched junction bases: 7. The CDR3 spans 15 residues. The CDR3 DNA reads as TGTGCCAGCAGTGCAGGACAGGGTCCCGCAGATACGCAGTATTTT. Its protein is CASSAGQGPADTQYF.

A single count supports this clone. This chain connects TRBV2 to TRBJ2-5; TRBD1 aligns across 10 bases. CDR1 is SNHLY, CDR2 FYNNEI, per germline. The V gene end was trimmed by 8 bases and the J gene end by 10 bases; junction bases not matched to a gene: 25. The CDR3 runs to 18 residues. The CDR3 DNA reads as TGTGCCAGCCTCGAAACCTTGACCGGGACAGGGGCCGCGCTTGACCAGTACTTC. Its translation is CASLETLTGTGAALDQYF.

This clone was observed a single time. This chain joins TRBV19 and TRBJ1-1; no definite D call. The CDR3 sequence is 12 residues long. The germline CDR1 and CDR2 sequences are LNHDA and SQIVND (reference sequence). V lost 6 bases and J 3 bases, leaving 8 bases between the germline ends. The CDR3 loop reads CASSGEYTEAFF. Written as DNA, the CDR3 is TGTGCCAGTAGCGGGGAGTACACTGAAGCTTTCTTT. The complete variable domain, with remaining parts taken from reference TRBV19 and TRBJ1-1, reads DGGITQSPKYLFRKEGQNVTLSCEQNLNHDAMYWYRQDPGQGLRLIYYSQIVNDFQKGDIAEGYSVSREKKESFPLTVTSAQKNPTAFYLCASSGEYTEAFFGQGTRLTVV.

This CDR3 is CASSSGRGDTQYF. In DNA, the CDR3 is TGTGCCAGTAGCTCTGGGCGGGGAGATACGCAGTATTTT. The V call is TRBV19, the J call TRBJ2-3, with a possible D match to TRBD2 (6 bases). The CDR3 consists of 13 residues. The germline V gene encodes CDR1 LNHDA and CDR2 SQIVND (reference sequence). With 6 bases removed from V and 5 bases from J, the gap between germline ends came to 12 bases.

In its sample, this clone was seen once. V usage is TRBV20-1 and J usage is TRBJ2-3; D is unresolved. From germline, CDR1 is DFQATT and CDR2 SNEGSKA (reference sequence). V lost 3 bases, J lost 2 bases, and 3 bases lay in between. The CDR3 contains 11 residues. The CDR3 nucleotides read TGCAGTGCTAGGATCACAGATACGCAGTATTTT. Translation: CSARITDTQYF.

The chain uses TRBV7-6 and TRBJ2-5; possibly TRBD2 for D (5 bases). The CDR3 extends over 14 amino acids. CDR1 SGHVS and CDR2 FNYEAQ come from the germline V gene. V was trimmed by 10 bases and J by 5 bases, leaving 20 bases between them. The CDR3 sequence is CATAPPGLRETQYF. The CDR3, as DNA: TGTGCCACTGCGCCCCCCGGACTGAGGGAGACCCAGTACTTC.

The count of this clone is one. The chain couples TRBV15 to TRBJ2-5; a possible D gene is TRBD2 (6 bases). V was clipped by 0 bases and J by 7 bases, with 18 bases between them. Germline values: CDR1 LNHNV, CDR2 YYDKDF (reference sequence). This CDR3 is built from 16 residues. CDR3 residues: CATSRDVAPGDGTQYF. CDR3 nucleotide sequence: TGTGCCACCAGCAGAGATGTAGCGCCGGGGGACGGGACCCAGTACTTC.

The chain couples TRBV10-3 to TRBJ2-5; D ambiguous. Germline values: CDR1 ENHRY, CDR2 SYGVKD. The V end was cut by 0 bases, the J end by 2 bases, with 10 bases between. The CDR3 totals 15 residues. CDR3 in amino acids: CAISESWARQETQYF. The CDR3 coding sequence is TGTGCCATCAGTGAGTCGTGGGCAAGACAAGAGACCCAGTACTTC.

This clone appeared once. The gene calls are TRBV7-9 and TRBJ1-2, with TRBD1 matching 12 bases. Germline assignment: CDR1 SEHNR and CDR2 FQNEAQ (reference sequence). This CDR3 is built from 15 residues. The junction had 4 bases not matched to a gene; V was cut back by 4 bases and J by 4 bases. CDR3 loop: CASSSGQGAGYGYTF. The CDR3, as DNA: TGTGCCAGCAGCTCGGGACAGGGGGCTGGCTATGGCTACACCTTC.

The rearrangement joins TRBV20-1 to TRBJ2-1, with D unresolved. The V gene's germline CDR1 is DFQATT and CDR2 SNEGSKA (reference sequence). The CDR3 extends over 11 amino acids. Trimming removed 7 bases at V and 5 bases at J, with 9 bases between. CDR3 region: CSVRTHNEQFF. The CDR3 bases are TGCAGTGTTAGGACCCACAATGAGCAGTTCTTC.

V and J are TRBV28 and TRBJ1-2, with D perhaps TRBD1 (5 bases). The V gene's germline CDR1 is MDHEN and CDR2 SYDVKM. The CDR3 is 14 residues long. The V end was cut by 0 bases, the J end by 6 bases, with 11 bases between. The CDR3 here is CASSLWSRVDGYTF. The CDR3 DNA is TGTGCCAGCAGTTTATGGTCCAGGGTGGATGGCTACACCTTC.

With regard to this clone: The sample contains more than one DNA sequence encoding this CDR3. The rearrangement links TRBV20-1 to TRBJ1-2; no reliable D call. Germline V CDR1 and CDR2: DFQATT, SNEGSKA (reference sequence). The CDR3 spans 11 residues. V was clipped by 1 base and J by 2 bases, with 2 bases between them. As DNA, the CDR3 is TGCAGTGCTAGAGTGAACTATGGCTACACCTTC. It yields the protein CSARVNYGYTF.

This clone is labeled medium-sized (0.01 to 0.1%). J is TRBJ2-7 and V is TRBV5-1; D gene ambiguous. With 0 bases removed from V and 3 bases from J, the gap between germline ends came to 16 bases. Germline lookup yields CDR1 SGHRS and CDR2 YFSETQ. The CDR3 is 16 amino acids. DNA for the CDR3: TGCGCCAGCAGCTTGGGAGCTTCCAGGAGCCTCTACGAGCAGTACTTC. The encoded protein is CASSLGASRSLYEQYF.

The J gene is TRBJ2-3, the V gene TRBV6-1; TRBD2 is a possible D gene (5 bases). The CDR3 is made up of 12 amino acids. Between the trimmed V and J ends, which lost 6 bases and 8 bases, there was a span of 12 bases. CDR1 is MNHNS, CDR2 SASEGT, per germline. CDR3 nucleotide sequence: TGTGCCAGCAGCCTTTTCGGAGGTACGCAGTATTTT. Translated: CASSLFGGTQYF.

V is TRBV27 and J is TRBJ2-7, with a weak D call TRBD1 (6 bases). Trimming pared 4 bases from V and 2 bases from J, leaving 12 bases between. The CDR3 has 14 residues. CDR1 is MNHEY and CDR2 is SMNVEV in the germline V gene (reference sequence). In nucleotides, the CDR3 is TGTGCCAGCAGTTCCTCGACAGGCCCCTACGAGCAGTACTTC. As protein: CASSSSTGPYEQYF.

The chain links TRBV6-5 to TRBJ1-2; 8 bases line up with TRBD1. The length of the CDR3 is 15 residues. V was clipped by 2 bases and J by 6 bases; unmatched bases: 8. Germline V gives CDR1 MNHEY, CDR2 SVGAGI. DNA for the CDR3: TGTGCCAGCAGTTACCCAGGGGGCGCACAGCATGGCTACACCTTC. Amino acids: CASSYPGGAQHGYTF.

A few counts support this clone. This sequence joins TRBV27 and TRBJ2-2; a possible D gene is TRBD2 (5 bases). CDR3 length: 16 residues. V shed 6 bases and J shed 4 bases, with 18 bases lying between them. In germline, CDR1 is MNHEY, CDR2 SMNVEV (reference sequence). Here the CDR3 reads CASSPRPVGVTGELFF. The DNA of the CDR3 is TGTGCCAGCAGCCCCAGACCAGTCGGGGTCACCGGGGAGCTGTTTTTT.

The chain combines TRBV19 with TRBJ2-5, with 11 bases matching TRBD2. Losses at the gene ends were 5 bases for V and 5 bases for J; bases not matched to a gene: 10. This CDR3 region has 16 residues. Germline-derived CDR1 and CDR2 are LNHDA and SQIVND (reference sequence). The chain's CDR3 is CASSAGTSGSWETQYF. DNA of the CDR3: TGTGCCAGTAGTGCCGGGACTAGCGGTTCCTGGGAGACCCAGTACTTC.